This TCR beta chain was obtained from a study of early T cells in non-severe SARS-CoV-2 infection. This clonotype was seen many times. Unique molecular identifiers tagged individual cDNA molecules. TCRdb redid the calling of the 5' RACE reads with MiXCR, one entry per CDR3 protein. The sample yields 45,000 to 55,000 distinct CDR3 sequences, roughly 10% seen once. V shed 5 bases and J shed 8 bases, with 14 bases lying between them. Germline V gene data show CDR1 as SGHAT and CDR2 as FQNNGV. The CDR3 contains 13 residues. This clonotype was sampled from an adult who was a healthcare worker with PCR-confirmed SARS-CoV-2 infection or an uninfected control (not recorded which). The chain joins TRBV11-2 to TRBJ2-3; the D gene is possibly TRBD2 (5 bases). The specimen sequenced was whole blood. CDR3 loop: CASSRGSTSTQYF. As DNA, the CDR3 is TGTGCCAGCAGCCGGGGATCAACAAGTACGCAGTATTTT.